Shown below are 5 T cell receptor beta chains from a single sample sequenced in a study of cytomegalovirus exposure and HLA in healthy donors. 13 Jbeta primers and 60 Vbeta primers were used for the PCR. The method was immunoSEQ multiplex PCR; TCRdb's version includes in-frame clones alone and lacks a portion of them. In the table there are around 110,000 clones, roughly 80% of which are singletons. Sequenced: PBMCs. These receptors all come from a man between 25 and 39 years old in good health and CMV-seropositive.

The chain is built from TRBV11-3 and TRBJ2-7; tentative D call: TRBD1 (6 bases). Trimming took 1 base from V and 5 from J, leaving 12 bases between them. Germline V lookup: CDR1 SGHNT, CDR2 YENEEA. The CDR3 is 14 amino acids. CDR3: CASSLGNRAHEQYF. CDR3 bases: TGTGCCAGCAGCTTAGGAAACAGGGCCCACGAGCAGTACTTC.

Turning to this clone: A junction end diverges from the germline sequence, so it may reflect a read error. The V and J genes are TRBV9 and TRBJ1-2; 8 nucleotides align to TRBD1. The CDR3 totals 19 residues. Germline lookup yields CDR1 SGDLS and CDR2 YYNGEE. CDR3 in DNA: TGTGCCAGCAGCGTAGCTGTGGGACAGGACTTTAACAAGCACTACGGCTACACCTTC. Translated, it gives CASSVAVGQDFNKHYGYTF.

V and J are TRBV10-3 and TRBJ1-4; a weak D match, TRBD1 (6 bases). This CDR3 has 13 amino acids. The V and J ends lost 8 bases and 3 bases respectively, with 10 bases between them. Germline assignment: CDR1 ENHRY and CDR2 SYGVKD. CDR3 protein: CAIGGGPNEKLFF. The CDR3 nucleotides read TGTGCCATCGGGGGGGGGCCTAATGAAAAACTGTTTTTT.

V usage is TRBV11-2 and J usage is TRBJ2-2; 9 nucleotides line up with TRBD2. The CDR3 is made up of 15 amino acids. Per germline, CDR1 SGHAT and CDR2 FQNNGV. The V and J ends lost 3 bases and 6 bases, in that order; junction bases with no gene match: 5. The CDR3 here is CASSFSLAGPGELFF. Here the CDR3 DNA reads TGTGCCAGCAGCTTCTCTCTAGCGGGGCCCGGGGAGCTGTTTTTT.

This clone was observed once. J is TRBJ1-1 and V is TRBV23-1, with 8 positions matching TRBD1. TRBV23-1 falls under the ORF class, with uncertain function. The CDR3 runs 14 residues. With 7 bases clipped from V and 0 bases from J, the junction kept 4 bases outside the gene matches. CDR3 in amino acids: CASMGTGMNTEAFF. The CDR3 nucleotides read TGCGCCAGCATGGGGACAGGCATGAACACTGAAGCTTTCTTT.